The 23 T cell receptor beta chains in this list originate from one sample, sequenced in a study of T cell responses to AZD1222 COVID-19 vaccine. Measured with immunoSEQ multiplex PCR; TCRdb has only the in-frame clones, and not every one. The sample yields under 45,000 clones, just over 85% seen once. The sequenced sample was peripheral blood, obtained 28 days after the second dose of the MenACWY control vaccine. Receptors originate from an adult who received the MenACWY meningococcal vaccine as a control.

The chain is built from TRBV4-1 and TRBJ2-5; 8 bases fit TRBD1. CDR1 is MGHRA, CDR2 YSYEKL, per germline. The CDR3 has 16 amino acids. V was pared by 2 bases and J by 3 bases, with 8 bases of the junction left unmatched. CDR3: CASSQYRTGPEETQYF. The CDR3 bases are TGCGCCAGCAGCCAATATCGGACAGGGCCAGAAGAGACCCAGTACTTC.

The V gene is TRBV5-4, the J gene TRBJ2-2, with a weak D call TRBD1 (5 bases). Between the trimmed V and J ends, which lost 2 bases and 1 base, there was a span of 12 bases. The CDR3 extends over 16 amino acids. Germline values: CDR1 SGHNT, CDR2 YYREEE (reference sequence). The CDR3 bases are TGTGCCAGCAGCTTTCGACAGTATGGGAACACCGGGGAGCTGTTTTTT. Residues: CASSFRQYGNTGELFF.

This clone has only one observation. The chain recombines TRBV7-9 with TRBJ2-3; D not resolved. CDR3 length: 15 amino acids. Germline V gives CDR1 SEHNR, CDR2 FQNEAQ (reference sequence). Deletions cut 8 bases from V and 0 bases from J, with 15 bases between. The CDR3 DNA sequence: TGTGCCAGCTCCCCCAACACGCCTAGCACAGATACGCAGTATTTT. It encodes CASSPNTPSTDTQYF.

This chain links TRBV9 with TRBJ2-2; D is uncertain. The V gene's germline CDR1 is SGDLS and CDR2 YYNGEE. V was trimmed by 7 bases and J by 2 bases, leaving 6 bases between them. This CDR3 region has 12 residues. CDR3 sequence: CASSKNTGELFF. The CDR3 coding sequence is TGTGCCAGCTCGAAAAACACCGGGGAGCTGTTTTTT. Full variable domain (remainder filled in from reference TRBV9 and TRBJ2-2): DSGVTQTPKHLITATGQRVTLRCSPRSGDLSVYWYQQSLDQGLQFLIQYYNGEERAKGNILERFSAQQFPDLHSELNLSSLELGDSALYFCASSKNTGELFFGEGSRLTVL.

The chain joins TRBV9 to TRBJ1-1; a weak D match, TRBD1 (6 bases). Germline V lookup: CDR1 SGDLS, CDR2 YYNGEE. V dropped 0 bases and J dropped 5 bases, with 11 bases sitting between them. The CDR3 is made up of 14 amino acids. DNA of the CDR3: TGTGCCAGCAGCGTAGCTCCGGGGACAACTGAAGCTTTCTTT. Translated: CASSVAPGTTEAFF.

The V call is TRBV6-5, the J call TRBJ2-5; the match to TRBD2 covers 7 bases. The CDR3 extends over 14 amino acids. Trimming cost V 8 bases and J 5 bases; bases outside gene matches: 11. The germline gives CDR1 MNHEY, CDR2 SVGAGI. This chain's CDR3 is CASGRDLGGETQYF. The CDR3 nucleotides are TGTGCCAGCGGCCGGGACCTGGGGGGGGAGACCCAGTACTTC.

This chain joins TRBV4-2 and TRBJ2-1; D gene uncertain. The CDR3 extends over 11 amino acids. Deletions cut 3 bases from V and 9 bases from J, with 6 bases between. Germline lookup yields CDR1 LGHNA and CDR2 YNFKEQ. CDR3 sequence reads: CASSHPPEQFF. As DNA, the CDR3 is TGTGCCAGCAGCCACCCTCCTGAGCAGTTCTTC.

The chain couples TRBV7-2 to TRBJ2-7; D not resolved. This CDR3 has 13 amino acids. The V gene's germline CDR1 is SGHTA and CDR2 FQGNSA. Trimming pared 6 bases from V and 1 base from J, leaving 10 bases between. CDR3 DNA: TGTGCCAGCAGGGTCGGAGCGTCCTACGAGCAGTACTTC. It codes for CASRVGASYEQYF.

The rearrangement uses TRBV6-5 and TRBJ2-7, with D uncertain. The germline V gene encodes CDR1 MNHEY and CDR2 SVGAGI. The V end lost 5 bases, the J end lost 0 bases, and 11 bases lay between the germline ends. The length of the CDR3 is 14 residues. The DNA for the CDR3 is TGTGCCAGCAGTCAGGTCGGAATCTCCTACGAGCAGTACTTC. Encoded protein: CASSQVGISYEQYF.

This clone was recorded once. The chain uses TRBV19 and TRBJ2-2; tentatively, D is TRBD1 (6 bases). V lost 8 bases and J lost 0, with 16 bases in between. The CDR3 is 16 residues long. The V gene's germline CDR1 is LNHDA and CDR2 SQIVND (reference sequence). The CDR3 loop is CASCKVGTSNTGELFF. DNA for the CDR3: TGTGCCAGTTGTAAGGTCGGGACATCGAACACCGGGGAGCTGTTTTTT. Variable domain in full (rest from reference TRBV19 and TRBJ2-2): DGGITQSPKYLFRKEGQNVTLSCEQNLNHDAMYWYRQDPGQGLRLIYYSQIVNDFQKGDIAEGYSVSREKKESFPLTVTSAQKNPTAFYLCASCKVGTSNTGELFFGEGSRLTVL.

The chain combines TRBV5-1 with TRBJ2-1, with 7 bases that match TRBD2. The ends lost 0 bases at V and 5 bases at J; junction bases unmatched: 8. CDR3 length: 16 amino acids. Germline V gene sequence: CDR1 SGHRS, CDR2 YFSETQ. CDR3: CASSLGVLALDNEQFF. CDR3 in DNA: TGCGCCAGCAGCTTGGGGGTACTAGCGCTAGACAATGAGCAGTTCTTC.

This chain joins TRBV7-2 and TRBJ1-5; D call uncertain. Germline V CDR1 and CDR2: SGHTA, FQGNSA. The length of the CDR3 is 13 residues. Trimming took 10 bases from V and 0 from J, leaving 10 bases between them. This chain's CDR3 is CATRVNSNQPQHF. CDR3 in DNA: TGTGCCACCCGGGTGAATAGCAATCAGCCCCAGCATTTT.

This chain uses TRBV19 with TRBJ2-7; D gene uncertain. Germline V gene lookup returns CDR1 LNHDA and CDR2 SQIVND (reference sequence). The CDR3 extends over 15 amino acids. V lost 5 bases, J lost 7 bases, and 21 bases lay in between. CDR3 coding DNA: TGTGCCAGTAGTCCATCGACACTCACCCACGGGGAGCAGTACTTC. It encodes CASSPSTLTHGEQYF.

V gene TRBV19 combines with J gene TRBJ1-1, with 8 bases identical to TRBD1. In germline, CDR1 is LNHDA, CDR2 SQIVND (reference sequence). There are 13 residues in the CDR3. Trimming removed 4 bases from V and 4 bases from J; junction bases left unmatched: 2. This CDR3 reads CASSKTGGTEAFF. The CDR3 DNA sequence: TGTGCCAGTAGTAAAACAGGGGGCACTGAAGCTTTCTTT.

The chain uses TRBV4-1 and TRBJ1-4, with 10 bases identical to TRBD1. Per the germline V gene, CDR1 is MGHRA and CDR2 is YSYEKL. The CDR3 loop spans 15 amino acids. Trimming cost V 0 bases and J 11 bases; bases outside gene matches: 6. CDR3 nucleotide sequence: TGCGCCAGCAGCCAAGAGGGATCGGGACAGGGGAAACTGTTTTTT. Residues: CASSQEGSGQGKLFF.

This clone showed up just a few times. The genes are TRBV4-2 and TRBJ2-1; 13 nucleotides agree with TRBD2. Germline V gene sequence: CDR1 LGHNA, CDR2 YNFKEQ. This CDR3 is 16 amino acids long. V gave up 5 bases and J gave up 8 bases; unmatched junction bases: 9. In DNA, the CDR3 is TGTGCCAGCAGCTGGACTAGCGGGGGTGGGGGCGATGAGCAGTTCTTC. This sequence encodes CASSWTSGGGGDEQFF.

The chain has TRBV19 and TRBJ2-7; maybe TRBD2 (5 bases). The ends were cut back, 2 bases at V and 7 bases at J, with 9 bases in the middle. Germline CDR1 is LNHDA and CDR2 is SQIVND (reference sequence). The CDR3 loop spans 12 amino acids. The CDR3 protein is CASSIRSGEQYF. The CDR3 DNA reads TGTGCCAGTAGTATACGATCGGGAGAGCAGTACTTC.

CDR3 amino acids: CASSSTGHIQETQYF. The CDR3, as DNA: TGTGCCAGCAGCTCAACGGGACATATACAAGAGACCCAGTACTTC. This chain links TRBV7-9 with TRBJ2-5, with a possible D match to TRBD1 (6 bases). The V gene's germline CDR1 is SEHNR and CDR2 FQNEAQ (reference sequence). CDR3 length: 15 amino acids. Trimming pared 4 bases from V and 2 bases from J, leaving 14 bases between.

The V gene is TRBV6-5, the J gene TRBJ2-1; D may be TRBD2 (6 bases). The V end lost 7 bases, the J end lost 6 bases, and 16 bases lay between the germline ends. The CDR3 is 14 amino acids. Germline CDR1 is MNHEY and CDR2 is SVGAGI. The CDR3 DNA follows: TGTGCCAGCATGTTTAGCGGAGCCAGCAATGAGCAGTTCTTC. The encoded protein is CASMFSGASNEQFF.

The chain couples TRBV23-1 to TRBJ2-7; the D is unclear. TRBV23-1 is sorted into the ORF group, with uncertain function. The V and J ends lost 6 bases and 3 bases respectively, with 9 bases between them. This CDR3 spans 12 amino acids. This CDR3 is CASRGRNYEQYF. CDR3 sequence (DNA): TGCGCCAGCAGGGGCAGGAACTACGAGCAGTACTTC.

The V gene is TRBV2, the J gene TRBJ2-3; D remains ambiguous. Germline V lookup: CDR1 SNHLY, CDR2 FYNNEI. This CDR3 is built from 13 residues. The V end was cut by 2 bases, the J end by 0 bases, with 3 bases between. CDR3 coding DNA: TGTGCCAGCAGTGAAATCAGCACAGATACGCAGTATTTT. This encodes CASSEISTDTQYF.

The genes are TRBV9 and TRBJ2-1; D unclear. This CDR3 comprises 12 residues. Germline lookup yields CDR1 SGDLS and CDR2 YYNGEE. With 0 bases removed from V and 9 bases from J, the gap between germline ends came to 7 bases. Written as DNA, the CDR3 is TGTGCCAGCAGCGTAGTATTGGGTGAGCAGTTCTTC. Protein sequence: CASSVVLGEQFF.

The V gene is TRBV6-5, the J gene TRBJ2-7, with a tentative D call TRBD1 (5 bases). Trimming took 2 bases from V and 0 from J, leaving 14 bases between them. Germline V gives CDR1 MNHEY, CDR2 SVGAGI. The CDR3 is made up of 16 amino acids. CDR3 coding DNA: TGTGCCAGCAGTTACACTATTGGACATCCCTCCTACGAGCAGTACTTC. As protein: CASSYTIGHPSYEQYF.